The 17 T cell receptor beta chains below all came from one sample that was sequenced in a study of early T cells in non-severe SARS-CoV-2 infection. TCRdb used MiXCR to reprocess the 5' RACE reads, holding one entry per CDR3 protein. This sample has 60,000 to 90,000 distinct CDR3 sequences, with approximately 16% found just once. What was sequenced was whole blood. These receptor sequences come from an adult who was a healthcare worker with PCR-confirmed SARS-CoV-2 infection or an uninfected control (not recorded which).

This rearrangement joins TRBV4-1 to TRBJ1-1, with a possible D match to TRBD1 (6 bases). In germline, CDR1 is MGHRA, CDR2 YSYEKL. Trimming took off 3 bases at V and 6 bases at J, with 17 bases between the two ends. The CDR3 is made up of 15 amino acids. The CDR3 loop reads CASSQVSGVAAEAFF. The DNA of the CDR3 is TGCGCCAGCAGCCAGGTCTCAGGGGTTGCTGCTGAAGCTTTCTTT.

V and J are TRBV3-1 and TRBJ2-3, with D possibly being TRBD1 (5 bases). Per germline, CDR1 LGHDT and CDR2 YNNKEL (reference sequence). V dropped 2 bases and J dropped 5 bases, with 8 bases sitting between them. This CDR3 has 13 amino acids. CDR3 DNA: TGTGCCAGCAGCCAAACAGGTAGAGATACGCAGTATTTT. This gives the protein CASSQTGRDTQYF.

Only a few counts were recorded for this clonotype. This chain connects TRBV24-1 to TRBJ2-7; D is tentatively TRBD1 or TRBD2 (5 bases each). Germline CDR1 KGHDR, CDR2 SFDVKD. There are 15 residues in the CDR3. Trimming removed 4 bases at V and 2 bases at J, with 14 bases between. CDR3 loop: CATSDPGARAYEQYF. The CDR3 DNA follows: TGTGCCACCAGTGACCCCGGGGCGAGGGCCTACGAGCAGTACTTC.

This clonotype has a handful of counts. This chain joins TRBV20-1 and TRBJ1-1; D possibly corresponds to TRBD1 (5 bases). The ends were cut back, 7 bases at V and 1 base at J, with 10 bases in the middle. The CDR3 consists of 12 residues. CDR1 is DFQATT, CDR2 SNEGSKA, per germline (reference sequence). CDR3 in DNA: TGCAGTGGACGGGACGGGAACACTGAAGCTTTCTTT. Protein: CSGRDGNTEAFF.

The gene calls are TRBV12-3 or TRBV12-4 and TRBJ2-4; tentative D call: TRBD2 (5 bases). The CDR3 runs to 17 residues. V was shortened by 3 bases and J by 0 bases, with 15 bases between the two germline ends. The CDR3 DNA follows: TGTGCCAGCAGTTTGGAGGTCGCAGCCCAAGCCAAAAACATTCAGTACTTC. Protein sequence: CASSLEVAAQAKNIQYF.

V is TRBV6-1 and J is TRBJ1-2; 7 bases match TRBD1. The germline V gene has CDR1 MNHNS and CDR2 SASEGT. The CDR3 totals 16 residues. Trimming cost V 3 bases and J 2 bases; bases outside gene matches: 9. The CDR3 here is CASSEQRTGVNYGYTF. Here the CDR3 DNA reads TGTGCCAGCAGTGAGCAAAGGACAGGAGTGAACTATGGCTACACCTTC.

This clonotype was seen only a few times. J is TRBJ2-7 and V is TRBV28, with D unclear. This CDR3 is built from 12 residues. Trimming removed 6 bases at V and 5 bases at J, with 11 bases between. The germline V gene encodes CDR1 MDHEN and CDR2 SYDVKM. CDR3 in amino acids: CASRPTLDEQYF. The CDR3 region has the DNA TGTGCCAGCAGACCCACCCTAGACGAGCAGTACTTC.

This clonotype has only a few counts. J is TRBJ1-2 and V is TRBV7-9; 7 bases fit TRBD1. The CDR3 length is 16 residues. Germline lookup yields CDR1 SEHNR and CDR2 FQNEAQ (reference sequence). The V segment lost 3 bases and the J segment 7 bases; nucleotides outside the gene matches: 14. The chain's CDR3 is CASSFFLATGVGGYTF. The DNA for the CDR3 is TGTGCCAGCAGCTTCTTCCTCGCTACAGGGGTGGGTGGCTACACCTTC.

This clonotype was counted only a few times. The chain is built from TRBV7-9 and TRBJ1-4; D call uncertain. The V and J ends lost 0 bases and 7 bases respectively, with 6 bases between them. The CDR3 has 13 residues. In germline, CDR1 is SEHNR, CDR2 FQNEAQ (reference sequence). The CDR3 is CASSLAGSEKLFF. Here the CDR3 DNA reads TGTGCCAGCAGCTTAGCAGGGAGTGAAAAACTGTTTTTT.

J is TRBJ2-5 and V is TRBV5-5; TRBD1 agrees at 7 bases. J lost 4 bases, V lost 6 bases, and 6 bases had no gene match. There are 13 residues in the CDR3. Germline CDR1 and CDR2: SGHKS and YYEKEE (reference sequence). This chain's CDR3 is CASISTGRETQYF. CDR3 nucleotide sequence: TGTGCCAGCATCTCGACAGGGAGAGAGACCCAGTACTTC.

This clonotype turned up a few times. In nucleotides, the CDR3 is TGTGCCAGCAGCCAAACCCCGACCTACGAGCAGTACTTC. It specifies CASSQTPTYEQYF. The genes are TRBV3-1 and TRBJ2-7; D is uncertain. Trimming cost V 2 bases and J 2 bases, with 7 bases left between them. The CDR3 length is 13 residues. The germline V gene has CDR1 LGHDT and CDR2 YNNKEL (reference sequence).

Many counts were recorded for this clonotype. The chain uses TRBV29-1 and TRBJ2-5, with TRBD2 as a possible D gene (5 bases). CDR1 is SQVTM and CDR2 is ANQGSEA in the germline V gene. V dropped 7 bases and J dropped 4 bases, with 25 bases sitting between them. The CDR3 has 16 amino acids. The CDR3 protein is CSATLGIPPNAETQYF. The CDR3 DNA is TGCAGCGCTACTCTCGGGATTCCTCCAAATGCAGAGACCCAGTACTTC.

This chain connects TRBV11-3 to TRBJ1-1; D gene unclear. Between the trimmed V and J ends, which lost 5 bases and 0 bases, there was a span of 4 bases. Germline V gene lookup returns CDR1 SGHNT and CDR2 YENEEA. The CDR3 extends over 12 amino acids. DNA for the CDR3: TGTGCCAGCAGCGGGGTGAACACTGAAGCTTTCTTT. Translated: CASSGVNTEAFF.

The J gene is TRBJ2-2, the V gene TRBV7-6, with 11 bases lining up with TRBD2. CDR1 is SGHVS and CDR2 is FNYEAQ in the germline V gene. The CDR3 is 19 amino acids. After removal of 4 bases from V and 7 bases from J, the junction contained 17 bases not matched to a gene. The CDR3 spells CASSSRPGLAAGPGGELFF. CDR3 in DNA: TGTGCCAGCAGCTCAAGACCGGGACTAGCGGCCGGGCCGGGCGGGGAGCTGTTTTTT.

This clonotype came up many times. This chain joins TRBV11-2 and TRBJ2-7, with 7 bases identical to TRBD1. Trimming took 2 bases from V and 4 from J; bases not matched to a gene: 5. CDR1 is SGHAT and CDR2 is FQNNGV in the germline V gene. The length of the CDR3 is 14 residues. CDR3 DNA sequence: TGTGCCAGCAGCTTACTGACAGGGAGTTACGAGCAGTACTTC. It translates to CASSLLTGSYEQYF.

This clonotype was found a few times. V and J are TRBV5-1 and TRBJ2-5; TRBD1 is a possible D gene (7 bases). V lost 0 bases to trimming and J lost 5 bases, with 14 bases between them. There are 15 residues in the CDR3. CDR1 is SGHRS and CDR2 is YFSETQ in the germline V gene. The CDR3 spells CASSLEGRGRETQYF. CDR3 in DNA: TGCGCCAGCAGCTTGGAAGGCAGGGGGAGGGAGACCCAGTACTTC.

This clonotype was observed many times. The gene calls are TRBV3-1 and TRBJ2-1, with TRBD2 matching over 8 bases. Unmatched junction bases numbered 8, after V lost 4 bases and J lost 9 bases. This CDR3 is built from 14 residues. The V gene's germline CDR1 is LGHDT and CDR2 YNNKEL (reference sequence). CDR3 nucleotides: TGTGCCAGCAGCCCCCCGAAGCGGGAGTGTGAGCAGTTCTTC. This translates into CASSPPKRECEQFF.